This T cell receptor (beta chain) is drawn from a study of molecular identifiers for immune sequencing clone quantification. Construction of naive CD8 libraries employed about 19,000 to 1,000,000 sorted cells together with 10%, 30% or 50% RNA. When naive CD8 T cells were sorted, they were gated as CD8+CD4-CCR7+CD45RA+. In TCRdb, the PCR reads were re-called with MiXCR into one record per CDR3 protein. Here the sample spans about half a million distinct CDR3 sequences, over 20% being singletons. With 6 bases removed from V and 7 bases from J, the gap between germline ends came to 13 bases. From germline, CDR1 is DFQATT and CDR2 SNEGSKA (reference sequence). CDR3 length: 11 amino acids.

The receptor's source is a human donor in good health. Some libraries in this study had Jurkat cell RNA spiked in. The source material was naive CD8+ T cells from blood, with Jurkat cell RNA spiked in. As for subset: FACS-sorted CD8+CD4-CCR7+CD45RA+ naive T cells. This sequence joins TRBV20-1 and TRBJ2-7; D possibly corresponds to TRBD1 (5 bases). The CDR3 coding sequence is TGCAGTGCCCCCTCCAGGGTTGAGCAGTACTTC. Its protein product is CSAPSRVEQYF.